The clone carrying this TCR beta chain was counted a few times. Its antigen remains unknown. TCRdb re-derived calls from the reads in MiXCR, one entry per CDR3 protein. The sample records roughly 230,000 distinct CDR3 sequences, 22% being singletons. CDR1 and CDR2 from the germline V gene are SEHNR and FQNEAQ (reference sequence). V was trimmed by 7 bases and J by 0 bases, leaving 16 bases between them. The CDR3 has 15 amino acids. The data belong to a study of T cell repertoires in cytomegalovirus infection. Study at large: Matching HLA type and CMV infection were both indicated by public TCR beta signatures. Whole-study results and caveats: The study found HLA-C-restricted CMV-specific TCR beta clonotypes dominating the ex vivo response.

Source material: CD8+ T cells from PBMCs. The chain carries TRBV7-9 and TRBJ2-7, with D hard to call. The sequence derives from a human donor in good health (CMV status not recorded). Some clones in this sample may be carry-over from other donors' samples. The CDR3 nucleotides are TGTGCCAGCACCCATAATGGCAGGCCCTCCTACGAGCAGTACTTC. This encodes CASTHNGRPSYEQYF.